These T cell receptor beta chains were read from a single sample in a study of blood T cell repertoires in COVID-19. The table came from immunoSEQ multiplex PCR; TCRdb's copy has only in-frame clones and leaves some out. The sample holds around 150,000 clones, approximately 79% seen once. The sequencing sample was made of peripheral blood. The receptors here all came from an elderly woman with acute or convalescent COVID-19. Both conserved end residues are part of each CDR3. A D gene is named only where the DNA matches it firmly. The size of a clone is reported for some rows only, either as once, few or many, or as a class for expanded clones.

size	V	D	J	DNA	CDR3
-	TRBV18	TRBD1	TRBJ1-5	TGTGCCAGCTCACCTAGGACAGGGGCTGATCAGCCCCAGCATTTT	CASSPRTGADQPQHF
few	TRBV30	TRBD1	TRBJ1-2	TGTGCCTGGAGGGCACAGGGGATTAACTATGGCTACACCTTC	CAWRAQGINYGYTF
-	TRBV11-2	-	TRBJ1-5	TGTGCCAGCAGCTTAGGGTTAGGGGTCAGGGATCAGCCCCAGCATTTT	CASSLGLGVRDQPQHF
-	TRBV28	-	TRBJ2-7	TGTGCCAGCAGTTTCCTAAGGGGGAGCTCCTACGAGCAGTACTTC	CASSFLRGSSYEQYF
-	TRBV6-5	TRBD2	TRBJ2-7	TGTGCCAGCAGCGACAGAGCGGGAGGGGGATACGAGCAGTACTTC	CASSDRAGGGYEQYF
-	TRBV6-5	-	TRBJ2-2	TGTGCCAGCAGGTCGGCAGACACGAACACCGGGGAGCTGTTTTTT	CASRSADTNTGELFF
-	TRBV7-2	-	TRBJ2-3	TGTGCCAGCAGCCCCCCGGGAAGTGCGCGGGATACGCAGTATTTT	CASSPPGSARDTQYF
-	TRBV6-5	-	TRBJ2-1	TGTGCCAGCGAGGGAGAGAACTACAATGAGCAGTTCTTC	CASEGENYNEQFF
-	TRBV18	TRBD2	TRBJ2-1	TGTGCCAGCTCACTCTTAGCGGGGCCCTACAATGAGCAGTTCTTC	CASSLLAGPYNEQFF
-	TRBV6-5	TRBD1	TRBJ1-2	TGTGCCAGCAGTCAACTGGGGGACAGGGGGCGAGGCTACACCTTC	CASSQLGDRGRGYTF
-	TRBV24-1	-	TRBJ2-2	TGTGCCACCAGCCGTACCTTCGGTCGGACCGGGGAGCTGTTTTTT	CATSRTFGRTGELFF
-	TRBV28	-	TRBJ1-2	TGTGCCAGCAGTTTCATGGGGAGAGGCTACACCTTC	CASSFMGRGYTF